The 8 T cell receptor beta chains below were found in one sample sequenced in a study of STAT5B mutations in CD4+ large granular lymphocyte leukemia. TCRdb's table, derived via immunoSEQ multiplex PCR, lists solely in-frame clones and lacks some. The sample has about 34,000 clones, less than 85% seen once. Input material: CD4+ T cells from blood buffy coats. All receptors come from a human donor in good health.

The chain has TRBV9 and TRBJ1-2, with D uncertain. Germline V gives CDR1 SGDLS, CDR2 YYNGEE. The CDR3 has 17 residues. Trimming left V 3 bases short and J 6 bases short, with 24 bases between. CDR3 in DNA: TGTGCCAGCAGCGAGGGAGGAACGCTCCCGACCCTGCATGGCTACACCTTC. Translated, it gives CASSEGGTLPTLHGYTF.

The chain couples TRBV5-4 to TRBJ1-6; 11 nucleotides match TRBD1. V shed 4 bases and J 9 bases; nucleotides not matched to a gene: 6. The germline V gene encodes CDR1 SGHNT and CDR2 YYREEE (reference sequence). The CDR3 extends over 15 amino acids. The CDR3 coding sequence is TGTGCCAGCAGCACGGGGACAGGGGGGGTTTCACCCCTCCACTTT. It encodes CASSTGTGGVSPLHF.

V gene TRBV2 combines with J gene TRBJ2-1; 9 nucleotides align to TRBD2. The V segment lost 2 bases and the J segment 0 bases; nucleotides outside the gene matches: 11. Per germline, CDR1 SNHLY and CDR2 FYNNEI. The CDR3 extends over 19 amino acids. CDR3 sequence (DNA): TGTGCCAGCAGTGAAATCGGGGGACTAGCCCTCAGCTCCTACAATGAGCAGTTCTTC. This encodes CASSEIGGLALSSYNEQFF.

The genes are TRBV6-6 and TRBJ2-5; 12 bases agree with TRBD2. V shed 6 bases and J 5 bases; nucleotides not matched to a gene: 4. This CDR3 spans 14 amino acids. Germline V CDR1 and CDR2: MNHNY, SVGAGI (reference sequence). CDR3 in amino acids: CASSPGLAGETQYF. The CDR3 coding sequence is TGTGCCAGCAGCCCAGGACTAGCGGGGGAGACCCAGTACTTC.

The rearrangement joins TRBV7-2 to TRBJ1-2; D is possibly TRBD1 (5 bases). The CDR3 consists of 14 residues. The V gene lost 5 bases and the J gene lost 4 bases, with 14 bases spanning the gap. Germline-derived CDR1 and CDR2 are SGHTA and FQGNSA. The CDR3 protein is CASSGGNSAYGYTF. DNA of the CDR3: TGTGCCAGCAGCGGGGGGAATTCGGCCTATGGCTACACCTTC.

This clone has only a few counts. The chain is built from TRBV5-5 and TRBJ2-7; 11 nucleotides match TRBD2. The ends lost 3 bases at V and 5 bases at J; junction bases unmatched: 10. CDR3 length: 16 amino acids. CDR1 and CDR2 (germline): SGHKS, YYEKEE (reference sequence). The CDR3 region is CASSSGISGRADEQYF. The CDR3 nucleotides are TGTGCCAGCAGCTCGGGTATTAGCGGGAGGGCTGACGAGCAGTACTTC.

V usage is TRBV11-2 and J usage is TRBJ2-7; TRBD1 aligns across 11 bases. The J segment lost 7 bases and the V segment lost 5 bases, leaving 13 bases of the junction unmatched. Germline values: CDR1 SGHAT, CDR2 FQNNGV. CDR3 length: 16 residues. CDR3 sequence (DNA): TGTGCCAGCAGCCCCATACGCGGACAGGGGGCGCGAGAGCAGTACTTC. This translates into CASSPIRGQGAREQYF.

The V and J genes are TRBV2 and TRBJ1-1; D is uncertain. Deletions cut 4 bases from V and 1 base from J, with 19 bases between. CDR3 length: 17 residues. In germline, CDR1 is SNHLY, CDR2 FYNNEI. The CDR3 protein is CASSAVSDRRRNTEAFF. CDR3 nucleotide sequence: TGTGCCAGCAGTGCGGTTTCGGACCGACGACGGAACACTGAAGCTTTCTTT. The variable domain in full, completed from reference TRBV2 and TRBJ1-1, reads EPEVTQTPSHQVTQMGQEVILRCVPISNHLYFYWYRQILGQKVEFLVSFYNNEISEKSEIFDDQFSVERPDGSNFTLKIRSTKLEDSAMYFCASSAVSDRRRNTEAFFGQGTRLTVV.